This T cell receptor (beta chain) was identified during a study of cytomegalovirus exposure and HLA in healthy donors. Findings and limits, study-wide: Most sequenced TCRs were rare (though some public TCRs occurred in many donors). Later analysis identified a missense DCLRE1C variant that was linked to TCR beta V- and J-gene trimming.

Trimming cost V 5 bases and J 7 bases, with 24 bases left between them. CDR3 length equals 16 residues. Germline V CDR1 and CDR2: SEHNR, FQNEAQ (reference sequence). A multiplex PCR was run with 60 Vbeta primers and 13 Jbeta primers. Here immunoSEQ multiplex PCR was the method, and the copy in TCRdb shows in-frame clones only, minus some. The sample records roughly 200,000 clones, around 89% being singletons. With regard to this clone: Its antigen remains unknown.

The receptor's source is a woman in her late teens or twenties in good health and CMV-seronegative. This chain uses TRBV7-9 with TRBJ2-7; D is perhaps TRBD2 (7 bases). The sequencing input was PBMCs. The CDR3 bases are TGTGCCAGCAGCGCCCGAGGGGGGGGCGAAGCTTGGGAGCAGTACTTC. This translates into CASSARGGGEAWEQYF.